This passage covers 7 T cell receptor beta chains from one sample sequenced in a study of cytomegalovirus exposure and HLA in healthy donors. Here immunoSEQ multiplex PCR was the method, and the copy in TCRdb shows in-frame clones only, minus some. The sample yields 100,000 to 150,000 clones, 95% to 96% seen once. Material for sequencing was PBMCs. Receptors were obtained from a man between 18 and 29 years old in good health and CMV-seronegative.

The table lists this clone with many counts. This chain connects TRBV19 to TRBJ1-5; D is unclear. This CDR3 is 13 amino acids long. With 8 bases removed from V and 3 bases from J, the gap between germline ends came to 11 bases. Germline V gene sequence: CDR1 LNHDA, CDR2 SQIVND (reference sequence). For the CDR3, the DNA is TGTGCCAGTGGGAGTCGGTACAATCAGCCCCAGCATTTT. Protein sequence: CASGSRYNQPQHF.

This clone was counted a few times. The CDR3 region has the DNA TGCGCCAGCAGCCAAGGCCCAGGGGGCGCGTCTGGAAACACCATATATTTT. It encodes CASSQGPGGASGNTIYF. The gene calls are TRBV4-3 and TRBJ1-3; 8 bases align to TRBD1. The CDR3 length is 17 residues. Losses at the gene ends were 1 base for V and 1 base for J; bases not matched to a gene: 6. Looked up from germline, CDR1 is LGHNA and CDR2 is YSLEER.

The chain combines TRBV9 with TRBJ2-5; TRBD2 matches 7 bases. Per germline, CDR1 SGDLS and CDR2 YYNGEE. This CDR3 is built from 15 residues. Germline trimming cut 0 bases from V and 4 bases from J; bases unmatched to any gene: 6. CDR3 amino acids: CASSVELGRGETQYF. DNA for the CDR3: TGTGCCAGCAGCGTAGAGCTGGGGAGGGGAGAGACCCAGTACTTC. Based on the CDR3 plus reference TRBV9 and TRBJ2-5, the full variable domain is DSGVTQTPKHLITATGQRVTLRCSPRSGDLSVYWYQQSLDQGLQFLIQYYNGEERAKGNILERFSAQQFPDLHSELNLSSLELGDSALYFCASSVELGRGETQYFGPGTRLLVL.

The chain has TRBV18 and TRBJ2-7; 8 positions agree with TRBD1. J lost 1 base, V lost 4 bases, and 6 bases had no gene match. CDR1 and CDR2 (germline): KGHSH, LQKENI. The CDR3 totals 15 residues. CDR3 DNA: TGTGCCAGCTCACTTTCGGGACAGGCGTCCTACGAGCAGTACTTC. Translation: CASSLSGQASYEQYF.

This clone was observed once. V and J are TRBV28 and TRBJ2-1; the D gene is possibly TRBD2 (5 bases). Germline V gene sequence: CDR1 MDHEN, CDR2 SYDVKM. Trimming removed 3 bases at V and 2 bases at J, with 14 bases between. This CDR3 comprises 16 residues. The CDR3 nucleotides read TGTGCCAGCAGTTTGAGCGGCCTGCCCACCTACAATGAGCAGTTCTTC. Its protein product is CASSLSGLPTYNEQFF.

The chain is built from TRBV27 and TRBJ2-7, with 8 bases identical to TRBD1. Germline CDR1 and CDR2: MNHEY and SMNVEV (reference sequence). The V gene end was trimmed by 2 bases and the J gene end by 3 bases; junction bases not matched to a gene: 15. This CDR3 region has 18 residues. CDR3 sequence reads: CASSLRGTGRRNGYEQYF. CDR3 nucleotides: TGTGCCAGCAGTTTAAGGGGGACAGGAAGGAGGAATGGCTACGAGCAGTACTTC.

The chain uses TRBV5-4 and TRBJ2-3; 10 bases agree with TRBD2. With V trimmed by 4 bases and J by 7 bases, 9 bases remained unmatched. The CDR3 has 15 residues. The germline CDR1 and CDR2 sequences are SGHNT and YYREEE (reference sequence). CDR3 sequence: CASSARAGGRNTQYF. The CDR3 nucleotides are TGTGCCAGCAGCGCTAGAGCGGGGGGGAGAAATACGCAGTATTTT.